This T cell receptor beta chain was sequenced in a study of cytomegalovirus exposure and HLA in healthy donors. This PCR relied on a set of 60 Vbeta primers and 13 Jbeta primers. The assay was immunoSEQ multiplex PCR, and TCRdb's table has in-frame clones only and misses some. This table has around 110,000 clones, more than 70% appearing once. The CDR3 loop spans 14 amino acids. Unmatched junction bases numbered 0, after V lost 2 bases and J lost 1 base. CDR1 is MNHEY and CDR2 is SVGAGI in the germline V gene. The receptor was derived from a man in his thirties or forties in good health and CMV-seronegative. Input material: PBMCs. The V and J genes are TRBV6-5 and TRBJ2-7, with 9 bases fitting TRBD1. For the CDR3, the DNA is TGTGCCAGCAGTTACGGACAGGGGTCCTACGAGCAGTACTTC. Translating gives CASSYGQGSYEQYF.